Included here is one T cell receptor beta chain sequence, with context. The antigen is not known. The CDR3 runs 14 residues. Germline values: CDR1 LNHNV, CDR2 YYDKDF (reference sequence). V shed 5 bases and J shed 2 bases, with 12 bases lying between them. The source of the sample is a study of T cells after posttransplantation cyclophosphamide. The assay was immunoSEQ multiplex PCR, and TCRdb's table has in-frame clones only and misses some. The sample lists roughly 21,000 clones, around 85% occurring once. Overall study findings and caveats: Donor-recipient repertoire similarity was low at 1-2 months, rising over year one. Skin or GI-infiltrating T cells shared few TRB sequences with blood. TRB clonality was highly associated with recipient CMV seropositivity and reactivation.

Methotrexate plus calcineurin inhibitor accompanied controls' myeloablative marrow transplants; sampling was 1 year later. This material consisted of PBMCs, taken 362 days after allogeneic stem cell transplant with calcineurin inhibitor and methotrexate. The chain links TRBV15 to TRBJ2-5; D gene unclear. This clonotype originated in a female patient between 30 and 40 years old who received an allogeneic stem cell transplant from an unrelated donor, was CMV-positive, and had acute and chronic GVHD. Some T cells may be provided by the graft donor. The DNA for the CDR3 is TGTGCCACCAGCTCTTCGCGCGCGCAAGAGACCCAGTACTTC. Its protein product is CATSSSRAQETQYF.